This T cell receptor (beta chain) appears in the sequencing data of a study of blood T cells in healthy people across ages. No fewer than 6 micrograms of total RNA were isolated from every sample. The CDR3 has 13 residues. Deletions cut 4 bases from V and 11 bases from J, with 20 bases between. CDR1 and CDR2 (germline): SQVTM, ANQGSEA. This clonotype showed up many times. Its antigen remains unknown. Study outcomes and limitations: Strong correlation linked observed beta diversity and percent naive T cells. A roughly linear fall in TCR beta diversity per million T cells was seen with increasing age.

Primers used in a second PCR of roughly 6 to 11 cycles were a sample-barcoded 5' primer and a J-beta primer mix. TCRdb re-analysed the 5' RACE reads in MiXCR, keeping a single row per CDR3 protein. The sample records approximately 290,000 distinct CDR3 sequences, 27% being singletons. Sequenced sample: blood. This receptor was taken from a woman in her sixties or seventies in good health. The rearrangement uses TRBV29-1 and TRBJ2-5, with D perhaps assigned TRBD1 or TRBD2 (5 bases each). CDR3 region: CSVVLPGRGEQYF. CDR3 DNA: TGCAGCGTTGTTCTCCCGGGACGGGGAGAGCAGTACTTC.